The 21 T cell receptor beta chains in this list originate from one sample, sequenced in a study of CD8 T cells in ankylosing spondylitis. Findings and caveats of the study: Ankylosing spondylitis blood appeared to carry a characteristic TCR beta motif of several highly homologous variants.

No antigens are known for them. TCRdb re-derived calls from the 5' RACE reads in MiXCR, one entry per CDR3 protein. Of about 500,000 distinct CDR3 sequences in the sample, 5.3% are singletons; the top ten hold around 3.5%. Sequenced sample: blood, either unsorted or a sorted T cell fraction (not recorded which). These receptors were collected from a male donor with ankylosing spondylitis.

This clonotype was recorded at least ten times. The J gene is TRBJ1-1, the V gene TRBV20-1; D is perhaps TRBD1 (5 bases). This CDR3 has 13 residues. CDR1 and CDR2 (germline): DFQATT, SNEGSKA (reference sequence). The V and J ends lost 3 bases and 0 bases respectively, with 8 bases between them. As DNA, the CDR3 is TGCAGTGCTAGGGGGGGGGTGAACACTGAAGCTTTCTTT. Its translation: CSARGGVNTEAFF.

This clonotype was seen many times. V is TRBV15 and J is TRBJ2-5; no firm D call. CDR1 is LNHNV and CDR2 is YYDKDF in the germline V gene (reference sequence). This CDR3 is 13 amino acids long. V lost 1 base, J lost 5 bases, and 8 bases lay in between. CDR3 in amino acids: CATSRANRETQYF. DNA of the CDR3: TGTGCCACCAGCAGAGCGAACCGGGAGACCCAGTACTTC.

This clonotype was picked up many times. V gene TRBV28 combines with J gene TRBJ1-1, with 11 bases aligning to TRBD1. CDR3 length: 13 residues. The trim removed 6 bases at V and 7 bases at J, leaving 4 bases unmatched. From germline, CDR1 is MDHEN and CDR2 SYDVKM. The chain's CDR3 is CASSPGQGDEAFF. CDR3 sequence (DNA): TGTGCCAGCAGCCCGGGACAGGGGGATGAAGCTTTCTTT.

This clonotype was counted many times. The CDR3 nucleotides read TGTGCCAGCAGCCCTCACAGGGGGCCGGTCGAGCAGTACTTC. Translated, it gives CASSPHRGPVEQYF. The chain combines TRBV7-9 with TRBJ2-7, with 9 nucleotides matching TRBD1. Trimming removed 5 bases from V and 6 bases from J; junction bases left unmatched: 8. The CDR3 runs to 14 residues. Germline V lookup: CDR1 SEHNR, CDR2 FQNEAQ (reference sequence). Complete variable domain (other parts from reference TRBV7-9 and TRBJ2-7): DTGVSQNPRHKITKRGQNVTFRCDPISEHNRLYWYRQTLGQGPEFLTYFQNEAQLEKSRLLSDRFSAERPKGSFSTLEIQRTEQGDSAMYLCASSPHRGPVEQYFGPGTRLTVT.

Ten or more counts support this clonotype. The chain combines TRBV20-1 with TRBJ2-1, with D perhaps TRBD2 (7 bases). The ends were cut back, 7 bases at V and 0 bases at J, with 25 bases in the middle. The CDR3 totals 18 residues. Germline V CDR1 and CDR2: DFQATT, SNEGSKA (reference sequence). As DNA, the CDR3 is TGCAGTGAGCGCCGTGGGCGGGGGCTCGGGAGCTCCTACAATGAGCAGTTCTTC. It translates to CSERRGRGLGSSYNEQFF.

This clonotype was counted at least ten times. V gene TRBV5-1 combines with J gene TRBJ2-1; 10 bases fit TRBD2. CDR3 length: 16 residues. Germline V gene data show CDR1 as SGHRS and CDR2 as YFSETQ. The trim removed 0 bases at V and 9 bases at J, leaving 9 bases unmatched. CDR3 DNA sequence: TGCGCCAGCAGCTTGGCAGGGCTAGCGGGAGTAGGTGAGCAGTTCTTC. It is translated as CASSLAGLAGVGEQFF.

The table lists this clonotype with many counts. V and J are TRBV6-2 or TRBV6-3 and TRBJ2-3; 8 nucleotides agree with TRBD2. The CDR3 loop spans 19 amino acids. Germline values: CDR1 MNHEY, CDR2 SVGEGT. The junction had 19 bases not matched to a gene; V was cut back by 4 bases and J by 4 bases. CDR3 DNA sequence: TGTGCCAGCAGTTCCGACGAATATTGGACTAGCAGTAACCCAGATACGCAGTATTTT. Amino acids: CASSSDEYWTSSNPDTQYF.

About this clonotype itself: Because the CDR3 is missing its conserved closing phenylalanine or tryptophan, this is likely a read error. This chain joins TRBV29-1 and TRBJ2-5; D ambiguous. The CDR3 contains 11 residues. Germline V gene lookup returns CDR1 SQVTM and CDR2 ANQGSEA. Trimming left V 7 bases short and J 3 bases short, with 9 bases between. The CDR3 DNA reads as TGCAGCGCCGCAGAGGAAGAGACCCAGTACTAC. This encodes CSAAEEETQYY.

The table lists this clonotype with many counts. The rearrangement joins TRBV28 to TRBJ2-7; TRBD1 aligns across 7 bases. V lost 7 bases, J lost 0 bases, and 9 bases stayed unmatched. This CDR3 is built from 15 residues. CDR1 is MDHEN and CDR2 is SYDVKM in the germline V gene. The CDR3 DNA reads TGTGCCAGCACCATAAACCGGGACAGCTCCTACGAGCAGTACTTC. Translated, it gives CASTINRDSSYEQYF.

This clonotype was found many times. The rearrangement links TRBV5-6 to TRBJ1-1, with no clear D. With 0 bases removed from V and 3 bases from J, the gap between germline ends came to 12 bases. Germline lookup yields CDR1 SGHDT and CDR2 YYEEEE. The CDR3 runs 15 residues. This CDR3 reads CASSLGWRRDTEAFF. Written as DNA, the CDR3 is TGTGCCAGCAGCTTGGGCTGGAGGCGGGACACTGAAGCTTTCTTT.

The sample holds many counts of this clonotype. The chain employs TRBV27 and TRBJ2-2; D not resolved. Germline lookup yields CDR1 MNHEY and CDR2 SMNVEV (reference sequence). The CDR3 covers 16 residues. V gave up 5 bases and J gave up 3 bases, with 16 bases separating them. CDR3 DNA sequence: TGTGCCAGCAGTCTCCGGGCGGCCCAGGACACCGGGGAGCTGTTTTTT. Encoded protein: CASSLRAAQDTGELFF.

This clonotype occurred many times. The rearrangement uses TRBV20-1 and TRBJ2-5; D remains unclear. There are 14 residues in the CDR3. The V end was cut by 3 bases, the J end by 5 bases, with 16 bases between. Germline V gene lookup returns CDR1 DFQATT and CDR2 SNEGSKA (reference sequence). As DNA, the CDR3 is TGCAGTGCTAGCGAGATGGGCCTAGGGGAGACCCAGTACTTC. Translating it yields CSASEMGLGETQYF.

Only a few counts were recorded for this clonotype. The rearrangement joins TRBV6-1 to TRBJ2-1; 9 nucleotides match TRBD2. V lost 7 bases to trimming and J lost 1 base; unmatched junction nucleotides: 5. The CDR3 consists of 15 residues. The V gene's germline CDR1 is MNHNS and CDR2 SASEGT. For the CDR3, the DNA is TGTGCCAGCATTCAGGCGGGAGGGTCCTACAATGAGCAGTTCTTC. It encodes CASIQAGGSYNEQFF.

There are many counts of this clonotype. The V call is TRBV20-1, the J call TRBJ2-5; 9 positions agree with TRBD1. The J segment lost 5 bases and the V segment lost 6 bases, leaving 7 bases of the junction unmatched. The CDR3 extends over 13 amino acids. Germline V lookup: CDR1 DFQATT, CDR2 SNEGSKA (reference sequence). The CDR3, as DNA: TGCAGTGCCGAAAACAGGGGGCAGGAGACCCAGTACTTC. Residues: CSAENRGQETQYF.

This clonotype has at least ten counts. The chain combines TRBV6-2 or TRBV6-3 with TRBJ2-1, with D possibly TRBD2 on 5 matching bases. The CDR3 has 13 amino acids. Trimming took off 2 bases at V and 5 bases at J, with 7 bases between the two ends. Germline loops: CDR1 MNHEY, CDR2 SVGEGT. CDR3 in amino acids: CASSYLADNEQFF. CDR3 in DNA: TGTGCCAGCAGTTACCTAGCAGACAATGAGCAGTTCTTC.

Worth noting for this clonotype: Given a much more abundant clone one base away, this may be a read error. The chain carries TRBV21-1 and TRBJ2-2; the D call of TRBD1 is as the table states it, not checked on the DNA. TRBV21-1 is given as a pseudogene. The CDR3 contains 15 residues. CDR3 in DNA: TGTGCCAGCAGCAAATGGAAGGGGGCCGCCGGGGAGATGTTTTTT. Protein product: CASSKWKGAAGEMFF.

This clonotype has ten or more counts. J is TRBJ2-3 and V is TRBV7-2; 9 nucleotides align to TRBD2. Germline CDR1 reads SGHTA; CDR2 reads FQGNSA. The CDR3 covers 15 residues. V lost 7 bases and J lost 5; bases outside the gene matches: 10. Here the CDR3 DNA reads TGTGCCAGCATCCCCAAGCGGGGGGCAGTAGATACGCAGTATTTT. The encoded protein is CASIPKRGAVDTQYF. The full variable domain, completed using reference TRBV7-2 and TRBJ2-3, is GAGVSQSPSNKVTEKGKDVELRCDPISGHTALYWYRQSLGQGLEFLIYFQGNSAPDKSGLPSDRFSAERTGGSVSTLTIQRTQQEDSAVYLCASIPKRGAVDTQYFGPGTRLTVL.

Many counts were recorded for this clonotype. The chain is built from TRBV27 and TRBJ1-5, with 10 bases identical to TRBD1. From germline, CDR1 is MNHEY and CDR2 SMNVEV (reference sequence). This CDR3 is 13 amino acids long. V trimming: 6 bases; J trimming: 9 bases; junction bases outside the gene matches: 5. CDR3 loop: CASSRDRGAPQHF. The CDR3 region has the DNA TGTGCCAGCAGCAGGGACAGGGGTGCGCCCCAGCATTTT.

This clonotype came up many times. The chain links TRBV29-1 to TRBJ2-3; possibly TRBD2 for D (5 bases). V lost 6 bases, J lost 6 bases, and 10 bases lay in between. Germline-derived CDR1 and CDR2 are SQVTM and ANQGSEA. The CDR3 extends over 11 amino acids. CDR3 coding DNA: TGCAGCGTGGGAAGAGGGGATACGCAGTATTTT. Its translation is CSVGRGDTQYF.

The table lists this clonotype with many counts. The V call is TRBV5-1, the J call TRBJ2-3, with D uncertain. Deletions cut 0 bases from V and 2 bases from J, with 7 bases between. Per the germline V gene, CDR1 is SGHRS and CDR2 is YFSETQ. The CDR3 sequence is 14 residues long. CDR3 loop: CASSLAVPTDTQYF. CDR3 nucleotide sequence: TGCGCCAGCAGCTTGGCGGTGCCCACAGATACGCAGTATTTT.

The chain combines TRBV3-1 with TRBJ1-2, with D uncertain. Germline loops: CDR1 LGHDT, CDR2 YNNKEL (reference sequence). The V end was cut by 10 bases, the J end by 2 bases, with 11 bases between. The CDR3 has 12 amino acids. The CDR3 is CATLTPNYGYTF. The CDR3 DNA sequence: TGTGCCACCCTCACACCGAACTATGGCTACACCTTC.